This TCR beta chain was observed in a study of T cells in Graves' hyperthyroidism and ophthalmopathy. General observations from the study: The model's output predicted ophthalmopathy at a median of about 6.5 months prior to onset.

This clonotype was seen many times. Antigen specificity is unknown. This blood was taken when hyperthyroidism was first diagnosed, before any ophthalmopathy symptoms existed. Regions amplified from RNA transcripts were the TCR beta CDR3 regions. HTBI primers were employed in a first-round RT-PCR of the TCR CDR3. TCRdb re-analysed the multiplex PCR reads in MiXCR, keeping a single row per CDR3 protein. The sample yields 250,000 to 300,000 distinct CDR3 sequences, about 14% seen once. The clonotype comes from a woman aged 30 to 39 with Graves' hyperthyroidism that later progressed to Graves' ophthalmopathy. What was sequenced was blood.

The CDR3 nucleotides are TGTGCCACCAGTGATTTTCCCGATACGCAGTATTTT. It is translated as CATSDFPDTQYF. The chain recombines TRBV24-1 with TRBJ2-3, with D unclear. V gave up 1 base and J gave up 6 bases, with 4 bases separating them. The CDR3 sequence is 12 residues long. Looked up from germline, CDR1 is KGHDR and CDR2 is SFDVKD.